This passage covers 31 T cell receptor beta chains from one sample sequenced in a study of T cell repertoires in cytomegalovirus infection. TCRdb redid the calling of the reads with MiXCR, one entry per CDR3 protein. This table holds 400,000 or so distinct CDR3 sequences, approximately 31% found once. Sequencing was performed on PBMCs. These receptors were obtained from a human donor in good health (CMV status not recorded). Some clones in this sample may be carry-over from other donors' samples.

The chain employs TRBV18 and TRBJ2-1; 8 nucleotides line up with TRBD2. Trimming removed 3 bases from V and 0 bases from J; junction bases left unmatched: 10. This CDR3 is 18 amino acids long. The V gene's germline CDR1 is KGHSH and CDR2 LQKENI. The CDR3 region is CASSPVLSGVSSYNEQFF. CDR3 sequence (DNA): TGTGCCAGCTCACCGGTCCTTAGCGGGGTAAGCTCCTACAATGAGCAGTTCTTC.

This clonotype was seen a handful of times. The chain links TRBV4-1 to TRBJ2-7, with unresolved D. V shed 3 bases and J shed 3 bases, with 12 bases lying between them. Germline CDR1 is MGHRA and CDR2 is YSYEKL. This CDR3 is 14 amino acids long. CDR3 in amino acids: CASSHLKDGYEQYF. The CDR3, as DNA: TGCGCCAGCAGCCACTTAAAGGATGGCTACGAGCAGTACTTC.

The CDR3 DNA reads TGTGCCAGCTCCCCTATAGGCGCAACTAATGAAAAACTGTTTTTT. It translates to CASSPIGATNEKLFF. The rearrangement links TRBV18 to TRBJ1-4; the D is unclear. CDR1 KGHSH and CDR2 LQKENI come from the germline V gene. The V end was cut by 6 bases, the J end by 0 bases, with 11 bases between. The CDR3 is made up of 15 amino acids. The full variable domain, completed using reference TRBV18 and TRBJ1-4, is NAGVMQNPRHLVRRRGQEARLRCSPMKGHSHVYWYRQLPEEGLKFMVYLQKENIIDESGMPKERFSAEFPKEGPSILRIQQVVRGDSAAYFCASSPIGATNEKLFFGSGTQLSVL.

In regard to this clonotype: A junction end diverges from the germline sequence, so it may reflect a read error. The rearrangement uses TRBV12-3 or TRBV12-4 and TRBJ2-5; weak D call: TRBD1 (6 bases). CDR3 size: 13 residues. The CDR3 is CASSPDRKETKYF. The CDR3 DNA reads TGTGCCAGCAGCCCGGACAGAAAAGAGACCAAGTACTTC.

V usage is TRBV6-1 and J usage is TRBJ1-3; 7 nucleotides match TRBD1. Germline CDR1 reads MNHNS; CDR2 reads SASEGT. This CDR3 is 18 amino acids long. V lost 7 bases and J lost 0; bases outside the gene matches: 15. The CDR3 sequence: CASIPRRVTGRSGNTIYF. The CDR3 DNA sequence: TGTGCCAGCATCCCGAGACGGGTGACAGGGCGCTCTGGAAACACCATATATTTT.

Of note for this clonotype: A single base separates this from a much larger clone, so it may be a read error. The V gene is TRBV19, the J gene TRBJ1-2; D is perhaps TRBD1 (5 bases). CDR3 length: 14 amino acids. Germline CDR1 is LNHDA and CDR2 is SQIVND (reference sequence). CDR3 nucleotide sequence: TGTGCCAGGAGTAGGCCCGGGACTTACTATGGCTACACCTTC. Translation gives CARSRPGTYYGYTF.

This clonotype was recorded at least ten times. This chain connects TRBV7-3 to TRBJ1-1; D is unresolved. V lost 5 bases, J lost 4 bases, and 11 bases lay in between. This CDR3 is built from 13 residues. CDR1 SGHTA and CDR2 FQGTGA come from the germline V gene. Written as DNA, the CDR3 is TGTGCCAGCAGCCTCTCGAGGTTCACTGAAGCTTTCTTT. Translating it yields CASSLSRFTEAFF.

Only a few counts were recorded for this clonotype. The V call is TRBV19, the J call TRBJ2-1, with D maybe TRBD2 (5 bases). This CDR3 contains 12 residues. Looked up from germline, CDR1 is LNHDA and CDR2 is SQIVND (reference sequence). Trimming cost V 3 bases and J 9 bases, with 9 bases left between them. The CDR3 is CASSIYEGEQFF. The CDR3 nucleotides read TGTGCCAGTAGTATCTACGAGGGTGAGCAGTTCTTC.

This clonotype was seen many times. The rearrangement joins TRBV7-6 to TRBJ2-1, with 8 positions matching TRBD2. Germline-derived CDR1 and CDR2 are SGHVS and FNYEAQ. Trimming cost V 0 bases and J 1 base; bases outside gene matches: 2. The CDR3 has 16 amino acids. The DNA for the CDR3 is TGTGCCAGCAGCTTAGCGGCTAGCGGGTCCTACAATGAGCAGTTCTTC. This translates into CASSLAASGSYNEQFF.

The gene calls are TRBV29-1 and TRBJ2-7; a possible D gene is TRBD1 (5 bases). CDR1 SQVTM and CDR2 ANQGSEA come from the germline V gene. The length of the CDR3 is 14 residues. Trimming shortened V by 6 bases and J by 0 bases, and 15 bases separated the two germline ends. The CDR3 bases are TGCAGCGTGGGGCGCCAGGGTAGCTCCTACGAGCAGTACTTC. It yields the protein CSVGRQGSSYEQYF.

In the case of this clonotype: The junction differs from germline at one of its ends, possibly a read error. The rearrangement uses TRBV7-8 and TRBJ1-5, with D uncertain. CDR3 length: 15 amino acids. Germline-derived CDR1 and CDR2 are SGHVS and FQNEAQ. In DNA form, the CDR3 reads TGTGCCAGCATCTTAACTCTAGACAGCAATCAGCCCCAGCATTTT. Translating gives CASILTLDSNQPQHF.

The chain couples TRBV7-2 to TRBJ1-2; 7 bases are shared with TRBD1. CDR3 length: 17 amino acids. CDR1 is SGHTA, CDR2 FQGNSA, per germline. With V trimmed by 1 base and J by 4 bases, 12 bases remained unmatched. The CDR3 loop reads CASSLDRFIRGPYGYTF. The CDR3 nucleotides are TGTGCCAGCAGCTTAGATAGATTTATAAGGGGGCCCTATGGCTACACCTTC.

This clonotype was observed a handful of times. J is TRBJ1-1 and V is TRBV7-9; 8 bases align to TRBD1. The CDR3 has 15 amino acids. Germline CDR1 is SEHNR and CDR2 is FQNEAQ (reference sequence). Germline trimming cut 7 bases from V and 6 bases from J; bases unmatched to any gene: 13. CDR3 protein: CASTTLRDRSSEAFF. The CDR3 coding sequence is TGTGCCAGCACCACCCTCCGGGACAGGAGCTCTGAAGCTTTCTTT.

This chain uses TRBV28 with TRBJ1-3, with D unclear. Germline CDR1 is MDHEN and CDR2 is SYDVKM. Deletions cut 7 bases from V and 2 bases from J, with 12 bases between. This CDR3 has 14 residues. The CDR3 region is CASTPGRTGNTIYF. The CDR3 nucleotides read TGTGCCAGCACGCCCGGGAGAACTGGAAACACCATATATTTT.

In DNA, the CDR3 is TGTGCCAGCAGCCCCGGGACAGGGTTCGGAGCTTTCTTT. It codes for CASSPGTGFGAFF. The V gene is TRBV13, the J gene TRBJ1-1; 9 bases are a match to TRBD1. J was trimmed by 10 bases and V by 5 bases; bases with no gene match: 8. Germline assignment: CDR1 PRHDT and CDR2 FYEKMQ (reference sequence). The CDR3 loop spans 13 amino acids.

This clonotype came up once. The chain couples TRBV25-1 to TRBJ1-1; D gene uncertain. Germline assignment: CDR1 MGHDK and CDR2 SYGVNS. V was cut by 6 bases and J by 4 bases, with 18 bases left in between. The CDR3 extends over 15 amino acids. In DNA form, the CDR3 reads TGTGCCAGCAGGAATGGGGAAGTTACGACCACTGAAGCTTTCTTT. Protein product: CASRNGEVTTTEAFF.

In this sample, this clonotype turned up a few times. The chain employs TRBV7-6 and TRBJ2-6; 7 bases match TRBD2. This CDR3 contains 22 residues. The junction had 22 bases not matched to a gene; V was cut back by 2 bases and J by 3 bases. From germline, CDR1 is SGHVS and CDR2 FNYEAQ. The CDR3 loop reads CASSLRIWEGSEGAVGANVLTF. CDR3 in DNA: TGTGCCAGCAGCTTAAGGATCTGGGAGGGGTCTGAAGGCGCTGTTGGGGCCAACGTCCTGACTTTC. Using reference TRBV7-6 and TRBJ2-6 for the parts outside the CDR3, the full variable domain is GAGVSQSPRYKVTKRGQDVALRCDPISGHVSLYWYRQALGQGPEFLTYFNYEAQQDKSGLPNDRFSAERPEGSISTLTIQRTEQRDSAMYRCASSLRIWEGSEGAVGANVLTFGAGSRLTVL.

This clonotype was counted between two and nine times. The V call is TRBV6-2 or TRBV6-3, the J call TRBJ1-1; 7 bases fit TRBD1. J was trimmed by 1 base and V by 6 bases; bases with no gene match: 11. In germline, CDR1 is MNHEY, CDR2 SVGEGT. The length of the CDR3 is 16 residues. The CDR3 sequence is CASSYEQGMSNTEAFF. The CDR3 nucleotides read TGTGCCAGCAGCTACGAACAGGGGATGTCGAACACTGAAGCTTTCTTT.

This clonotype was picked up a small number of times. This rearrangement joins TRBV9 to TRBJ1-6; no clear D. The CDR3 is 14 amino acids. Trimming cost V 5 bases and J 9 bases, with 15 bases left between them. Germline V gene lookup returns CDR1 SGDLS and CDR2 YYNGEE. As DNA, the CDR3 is TGTGCCAGCAGTAAGACACCGAAGAGTTCACCCCTCCACTTT. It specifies CASSKTPKSSPLHF.

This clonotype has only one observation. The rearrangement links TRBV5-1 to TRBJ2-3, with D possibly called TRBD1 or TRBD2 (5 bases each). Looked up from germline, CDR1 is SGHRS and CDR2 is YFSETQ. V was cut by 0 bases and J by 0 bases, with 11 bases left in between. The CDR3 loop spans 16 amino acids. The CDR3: CASSLDPGPSTDTQYF. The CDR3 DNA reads TGCGCCAGCAGCTTGGATCCGGGACCTAGCACAGATACGCAGTATTTT.

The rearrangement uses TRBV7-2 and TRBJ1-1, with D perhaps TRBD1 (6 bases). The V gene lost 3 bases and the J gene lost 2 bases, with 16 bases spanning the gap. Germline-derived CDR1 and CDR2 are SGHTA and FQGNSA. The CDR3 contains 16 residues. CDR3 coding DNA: TGTGCCAGCAGCTTTGATCACAGGGACCGAAACACTGAAGCTTTCTTT. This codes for CASSFDHRDRNTEAFF.

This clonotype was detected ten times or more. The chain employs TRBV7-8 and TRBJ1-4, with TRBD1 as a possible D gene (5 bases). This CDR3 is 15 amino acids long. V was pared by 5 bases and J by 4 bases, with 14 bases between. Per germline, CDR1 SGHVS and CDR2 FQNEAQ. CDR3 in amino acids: CASSGTGTVNEKLFF. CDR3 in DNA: TGTGCCAGCAGCGGAACCGGGACGGTTAATGAAAAACTGTTTTTT.

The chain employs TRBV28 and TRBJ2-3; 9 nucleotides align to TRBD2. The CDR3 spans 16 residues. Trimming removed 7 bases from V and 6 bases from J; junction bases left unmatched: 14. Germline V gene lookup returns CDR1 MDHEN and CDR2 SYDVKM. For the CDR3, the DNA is TGTGCCAGCATTTTTCCCGGCGGGGGGGCGGCGGATACGCAGTATTTT. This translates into CASIFPGGGAADTQYF.

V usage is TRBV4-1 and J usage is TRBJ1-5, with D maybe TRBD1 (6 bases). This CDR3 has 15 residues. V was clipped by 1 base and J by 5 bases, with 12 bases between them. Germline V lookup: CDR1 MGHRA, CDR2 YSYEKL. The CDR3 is CASSQGTGFDQPQHF. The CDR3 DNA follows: TGCGCCAGCAGCCAAGGAACAGGGTTCGATCAGCCCCAGCATTTT.

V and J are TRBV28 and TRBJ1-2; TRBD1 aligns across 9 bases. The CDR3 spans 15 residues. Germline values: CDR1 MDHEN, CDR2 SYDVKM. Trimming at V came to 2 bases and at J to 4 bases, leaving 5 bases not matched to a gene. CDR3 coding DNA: TGTGCCAGCAGTTTAGTGACAGGGGGTTTCTATGGCTACACCTTC. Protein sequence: CASSLVTGGFYGYTF.

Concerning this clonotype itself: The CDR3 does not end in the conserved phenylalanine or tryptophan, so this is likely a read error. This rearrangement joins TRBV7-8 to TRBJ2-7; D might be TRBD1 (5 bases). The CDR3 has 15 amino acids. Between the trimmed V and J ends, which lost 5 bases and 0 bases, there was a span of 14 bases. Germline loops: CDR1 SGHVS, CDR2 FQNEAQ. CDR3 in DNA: TGTGCCAGCAGCCCGCAGGGTTCCGGCTCCTACGAGCAGTACTTA. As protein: CASSPQGSGSYEQYL.

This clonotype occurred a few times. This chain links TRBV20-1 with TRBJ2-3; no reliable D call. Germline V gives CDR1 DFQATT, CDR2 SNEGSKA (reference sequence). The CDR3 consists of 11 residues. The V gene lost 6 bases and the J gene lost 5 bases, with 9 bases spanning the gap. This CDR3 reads CSARAVDTQYF. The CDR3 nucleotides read TGCAGTGCCCGTGCGGTAGATACGCAGTATTTT.

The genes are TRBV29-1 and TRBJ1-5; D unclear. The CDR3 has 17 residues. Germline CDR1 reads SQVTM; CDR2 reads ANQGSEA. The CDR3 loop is CRLEPPTTQLDNQPQHF. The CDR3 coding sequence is TGCAGACTTGAGCCCCCCACCACCCAACTCGACAATCAGCCCCAGCATTTT.

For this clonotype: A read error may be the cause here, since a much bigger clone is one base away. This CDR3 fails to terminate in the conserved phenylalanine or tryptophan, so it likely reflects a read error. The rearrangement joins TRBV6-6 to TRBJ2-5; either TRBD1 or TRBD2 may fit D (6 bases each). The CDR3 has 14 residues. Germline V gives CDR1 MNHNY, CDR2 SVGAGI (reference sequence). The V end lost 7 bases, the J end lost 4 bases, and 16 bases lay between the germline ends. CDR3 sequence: CASTPRGVGETQYL. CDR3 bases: TGTGCCAGCACCCCGAGGGGGGTTGGAGAGACCCAGTACTTA.

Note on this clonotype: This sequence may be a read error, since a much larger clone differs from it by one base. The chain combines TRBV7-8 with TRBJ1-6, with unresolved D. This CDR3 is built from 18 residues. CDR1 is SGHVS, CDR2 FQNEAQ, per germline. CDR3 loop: CASSLARAQSSYNSHLHF. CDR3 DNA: TGTGCCAGCAGCTTAGCTAGGGCCCAGAGCTCCTATAATTCACACCTCCACTTT.

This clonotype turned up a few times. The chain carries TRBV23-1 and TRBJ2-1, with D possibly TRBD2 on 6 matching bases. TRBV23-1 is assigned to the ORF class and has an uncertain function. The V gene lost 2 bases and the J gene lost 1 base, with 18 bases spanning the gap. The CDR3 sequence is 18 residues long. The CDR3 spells CASSQRGSSKWSYNEQFF. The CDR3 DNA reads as TGCGCCAGCAGTCAACGGGGGTCCAGTAAATGGTCCTACAATGAGCAGTTCTTC.